Shown below are 26 T cell receptor beta chains from a single sample sequenced in a study of T cells in Graves' hyperthyroidism and ophthalmopathy. Researchers amplified the TCR beta CDR3 regions from RNA transcripts. The primer set for the first-round RT-PCR of the TCR CDR3 was HTBI. TCRdb analysed the multiplex PCR reads with MiXCR anew, one entry per CDR3 protein. The sample lists more than 300,000 distinct CDR3 sequences; approximately 15% were seen once. Source material: blood. The receptors were gathered from a woman aged 60 to 75 with Graves' hyperthyroidism.

This clonotype was recorded many times. J is TRBJ2-5 and V is TRBV6-5, with D uncertain. The V end lost 0 bases, the J end lost 4 bases, and 12 bases lay between the germline ends. The CDR3 runs to 15 residues. Germline CDR1 reads MNHEY; CDR2 reads SVGAGI. CDR3 loop: CASSYSNGLGETQYF. Written as DNA, the CDR3 is TGTGCCAGCAGTTACTCGAACGGGCTCGGAGAGACCCAGTACTTC.

The rearrangement links TRBV3-1 to TRBJ1-1; no definite D call. Per the germline V gene, CDR1 is LGHDT and CDR2 is YNNKEL (reference sequence). This CDR3 region has 14 residues. Trimming pared 0 bases from V and 8 bases from J, leaving 13 bases between. The CDR3 coding sequence is TGTGCCAGCAGCCAAGATTCCCAAGCCCACGAAGCTTTCTTT. Its translation is CASSQDSQAHEAFF. The whole variable domain, filled in from reference TRBV3-1 and TRBJ1-1, reads DTAVSQTPKYLVTQMGNDKSIKCEQNLGHDTMYWYKQDSKKFLKIMFSYNNKELIINETVPNRFSPKSPDKAHLNLHINSLELGDSAVYFCASSQDSQAHEAFFGQGTRLTVV.

Many counts were recorded for this clonotype. The chain uses TRBV7-2 and TRBJ2-5, with 7 positions matching TRBD1. Germline V CDR1 and CDR2: SGHTA, FQGNSA. CDR3 length equals 14 residues. The junction had 7 bases not matched to a gene; V was cut back by 5 bases and J by 4 bases. The CDR3 region has the DNA TGTGCCAGCAGCCGGGGACAGAGCGGAGAGACCCAGTACTTC. It specifies CASSRGQSGETQYF.

The sample holds a few counts of this clonotype. CDR3 amino acids: CASSQERPESSYNEQFF. CDR3 coding DNA: TGCGCCAGCAGCCAAGAGAGACCAGAGTCCTCCTACAATGAGCAGTTCTTC. The V and J genes are TRBV4-1 and TRBJ2-1; D is ambiguous. Germline V gene lookup returns CDR1 MGHRA and CDR2 YSYEKL. V dropped 0 bases and J dropped 0 bases, with 12 bases sitting between them. The CDR3 runs 17 residues.

This clonotype occurred many times. The chain recombines TRBV3-1 with TRBJ1-6; D not resolved. V lost 0 bases, J lost 5 bases, and 5 bases lay in between. The germline V gene encodes CDR1 LGHDT and CDR2 YNNKEL (reference sequence). This CDR3 is 14 amino acids long. The CDR3 nucleotides are TGTGCCAGCAGCCAAGACTGGGATAATTCACCCCTCCACTTT. Amino acid sequence: CASSQDWDNSPLHF.

This clonotype came up many times. This chain links TRBV2 with TRBJ2-3; perhaps TRBD2 as D (6 bases). V gave up 3 bases and J gave up 2 bases, with 9 bases separating them. The germline V gene has CDR1 SNHLY and CDR2 FYNNEI. The CDR3 is made up of 14 amino acids. In DNA, the CDR3 is TGTGCCAGCAGTGAGCCTAGCGACACAGATACGCAGTATTTT. Its translation is CASSEPSDTDTQYF.

Here the CDR3 reads CSVGIIKGEQYF. The CDR3 DNA reads as TGCAGCGTTGGAATAATAAAGGGCGAGCAGTACTTC. The chain joins TRBV29-1 to TRBJ2-7; D not resolved. The CDR3 consists of 12 residues. Germline V gene sequence: CDR1 SQVTM, CDR2 ANQGSEA. Trimming took 4 bases from V and 6 from J, leaving 13 bases between them.

The table lists this clonotype with many counts. Just one base apart from a much larger clone, this may be a read error. The rearrangement uses TRBV5-6 and TRBJ2-1, with D perhaps matching TRBD2 (5 bases). V lost 5 bases and J lost 4, with 7 bases in between. Germline V gene lookup returns CDR1 SGHDT and CDR2 YYEEEE. This CDR3 is 12 amino acids long. The CDR3 sequence: CASRRGYNEQFF. The CDR3 DNA reads as TGTGCCAGCAGGAGAGGGTACAATGAGCAGTTCTTC.

CDR3 sequence: CASSGDRGNEKLFF. The CDR3 coding sequence is TGTGCCAGCAGTGGGGACAGGGGGAATGAAAAACTGTTTTTT. The J gene is TRBJ1-4, the V gene TRBV25-1; 11 bases agree with TRBD1. Germline-derived CDR1 and CDR2 are MGHDK and SYGVNS. The CDR3 totals 14 residues. Trimming took 4 bases from V and 5 from J; bases not matched to a gene: 0.

The CDR3 coding sequence is TGTGCCAGCAGCGAGTTAAGTGAGCAGTTCTTC. Translating it yields CASSELSEQFF. The V gene is TRBV7-9, the J gene TRBJ2-1; D not resolved. The ends were cut back, 5 bases at V and 9 bases at J, with 8 bases in the middle. The CDR3 covers 11 residues. The germline V gene encodes CDR1 SEHNR and CDR2 FQNEAQ (reference sequence).

This clonotype showed up just a few times. The gene calls are TRBV30 and TRBJ2-1, with a weak D call TRBD2 (5 bases). Deletions cut 4 bases from V and 9 bases from J, with 22 bases between. Germline CDR1 reads GTSNPN; CDR2 reads SVGIG (reference sequence). The CDR3 is 15 residues long. CDR3 loop: CAWTGEPNRQPEQFF. CDR3 nucleotide sequence: TGTGCCTGGACCGGGGAGCCCAACCGCCAGCCTGAGCAGTTCTTC.

V usage is TRBV19 and J usage is TRBJ1-1; no definite D call. The CDR3 sequence is 17 residues long. Germline loops: CDR1 LNHDA, CDR2 SQIVND (reference sequence). Trimming left V 5 bases short and J 3 bases short, with 22 bases between. The CDR3 reads CASSPRWGGSGDTEAFF. DNA of the CDR3: TGTGCCAGTAGTCCCCGATGGGGTGGTAGCGGGGACACTGAAGCTTTCTTT.

V is TRBV19 and J is TRBJ2-1; 11 positions match TRBD2. This CDR3 is built from 14 residues. V shed 6 bases and J 8 bases; nucleotides not matched to a gene: 6. From germline, CDR1 is LNHDA and CDR2 SQIVND (reference sequence). The CDR3: CASRLAGDMDEQFF. CDR3 bases: TGTGCCAGTAGACTAGCGGGAGATATGGATGAGCAGTTCTTC. Supplemented by reference TRBV19 and TRBJ2-1, the full variable domain reads DGGITQSPKYLFRKEGQNVTLSCEQNLNHDAMYWYRQDPGQGLRLIYYSQIVNDFQKGDIAEGYSVSREKKESFPLTVTSAQKNPTAFYLCASRLAGDMDEQFFGPGTRLTVL.

This clonotype appeared many times. This chain connects TRBV13 to TRBJ1-1; 9 nucleotides line up with TRBD1. J was trimmed by 4 bases and V by 4 bases; bases with no gene match: 4. Per the germline V gene, CDR1 is PRHDT and CDR2 is FYEKMQ (reference sequence). The CDR3 has 14 amino acids. The chain's CDR3 is CASSYGTGTTEAFF. The CDR3, as DNA: TGTGCCAGCAGCTATGGGACAGGGACCACTGAAGCTTTCTTT.

This clonotype was seen more than once but under ten times. A much larger clonotype is one base distant, so this may be a read error. This CDR3 is missing its conserved last phenylalanine or tryptophan, likely due to a read error. This sequence joins TRBV11-2 and TRBJ1-5; D uncertain. CDR1 SGHAT and CDR2 FQNNGV come from the germline V gene. Deletions cut 4 bases from V and 4 bases from J, with 2 bases between. CDR3 length: 11 residues. The CDR3 loop is CASSSNQPQHS. DNA of the CDR3: TGTGCCAGCAGCTCAAATCAGCCCCAGCATTCT.

This clonotype has a handful of counts. The chain uses TRBV2 and TRBJ1-4; D possibly corresponds to TRBD1 (6 bases). V was pared by 3 bases and J by 7 bases, with 12 bases between. This CDR3 contains 14 residues. Per germline, CDR1 SNHLY and CDR2 FYNNEI. The CDR3 is CASSEARGGEKLFF. Here the CDR3 DNA reads TGTGCCAGCAGTGAGGCCCGAGGGGGTGAAAAACTGTTTTTT.

This clonotype was observed at least ten times. V gene TRBV2 combines with J gene TRBJ2-7; TRBD1 aligns across 9 bases. The CDR3 runs to 11 residues. Germline-derived CDR1 and CDR2 are SNHLY and FYNNEI. J was trimmed by 6 bases and V by 8 bases; bases with no gene match: 2. CDR3 amino acids: CASGTGLEQYF. For the CDR3, the DNA is TGTGCCAGCGGGACAGGGCTCGAGCAGTACTTC.

Only a few counts were recorded for this clonotype. The V and J genes are TRBV9 and TRBJ1-1, with 7 bases matching TRBD1. Germline V gene sequence: CDR1 SGDLS, CDR2 YYNGEE. With 3 bases clipped from V and 0 bases from J, the junction kept 5 bases outside the gene matches. The CDR3 extends over 15 amino acids. The CDR3 loop reads CASSGSGGMNTEAFF. CDR3 sequence (DNA): TGTGCCAGCAGCGGGTCAGGGGGTATGAACACTGAAGCTTTCTTT. Using reference TRBV9 and TRBJ1-1 for the parts outside the CDR3, the full variable domain is DSGVTQTPKHLITATGQRVTLRCSPRSGDLSVYWYQQSLDQGLQFLIQYYNGEERAKGNILERFSAQQFPDLHSELNLSSLELGDSALYFCASSGSGGMNTEAFFGQGTRLTVV.

This clonotype is a singleton in its sample. The chain couples TRBV30 to TRBJ2-7, with TRBD2 matching 11 bases. In germline, CDR1 is GTSNPN, CDR2 SVGIG (reference sequence). The CDR3 runs 15 residues. V gave up 4 bases and J gave up 7 bases; unmatched junction bases: 12. In DNA, the CDR3 is TGTGCCTGGACCATTAGCGGGAGGGCCGTGAATGAGCAGTACTTC. Protein: CAWTISGRAVNEQYF. The full variable domain, completed using reference TRBV30 and TRBJ2-7, is SQTIHQWPATLVQPVGSPLSLECTVEGTSNPNLYWYRQAAGRGLQLLFYSVGIGQISSEVPQNLSASRPQDRQFILSSKKLLLSDSGFYLCAWTISGRAVNEQYFGPGTRLTVT.

There are many counts of this clonotype. The rearrangement joins TRBV27 to TRBJ2-1; TRBD1 might be the D (5 bases). The CDR3 is 12 residues long. Germline-derived CDR1 and CDR2 are MNHEY and SMNVEV (reference sequence). Trimming pared 7 bases from V and 4 bases from J, leaving 8 bases between. Here the CDR3 reads CASKRGYNEQFF. Written as DNA, the CDR3 is TGTGCCAGCAAAAGGGGATACAATGAGCAGTTCTTC.

The chain links TRBV24-1 to TRBJ2-3; D gene uncertain. The CDR3 has 13 residues. CDR1 and CDR2 (germline): KGHDR, SFDVKD. The V end was cut by 1 base, the J end by 6 bases, with 7 bases between. The CDR3 reads CATSDFWVDTQYF. The CDR3 DNA is TGTGCCACCAGTGATTTTTGGGTTGATACGCAGTATTTT.

This clonotype was recorded many times. The V gene is TRBV18, the J gene TRBJ2-7; possible D gene TRBD1, 6 bases. Trimming shortened V by 6 bases and J by 3 bases, and 18 bases separated the two germline ends. Germline lookup yields CDR1 KGHSH and CDR2 LQKENI. The CDR3 loop spans 15 amino acids. CDR3 loop: CASSPSQGTIYEQYF. CDR3 nucleotides: TGTGCCAGCTCGCCGTCCCAGGGGACAATCTACGAGCAGTACTTC.

This clonotype was seen a handful of times. J is TRBJ1-2 and V is TRBV29-1; the D is unclear. Germline CDR1 SQVTM, CDR2 ANQGSEA. The CDR3 is 12 amino acids. The V end was cut by 4 bases, the J end by 0 bases, with 6 bases between. CDR3 in DNA: TGCAGCGTTGGGATGACTAACTATGGCTACACCTTC. This gives the protein CSVGMTNYGYTF.

This clonotype was picked up many times. This chain connects TRBV20-1 to TRBJ2-1, with a tentative D call TRBD2 (5 bases). From germline, CDR1 is DFQATT and CDR2 SNEGSKA (reference sequence). The ends were cut back, 3 bases at V and 0 bases at J, with 21 bases in the middle. The CDR3 loop spans 18 amino acids. CDR3 in DNA: TGCAGTGCTAGTACCCCCCTGAGGGCGTTTCACTCCTACAATGAGCAGTTCTTC. Protein: CSASTPLRAFHSYNEQFF.

This clonotype was found many times. The rearrangement uses TRBV2 and TRBJ2-3; tentative D call: TRBD1 (5 bases). The V end was cut by 6 bases, the J end by 0 bases, with 7 bases between. The CDR3 is made up of 13 amino acids. Germline V CDR1 and CDR2: SNHLY, FYNNEI. The CDR3 DNA follows: TGTGCCAGCAGCCAGGGTAGCACAGATACGCAGTATTTT. This encodes CASSQGSTDTQYF.

The chain combines TRBV20-1 with TRBJ2-5, with D perhaps being TRBD1 or TRBD2 (5 bases each). CDR1 and CDR2 (germline): DFQATT, SNEGSKA (reference sequence). Trimming removed 4 bases at V and 5 bases at J, with 20 bases between. The CDR3 totals 15 residues. This chain's CDR3 is CSAKDQGRGRETQYF. DNA for the CDR3: TGCAGTGCTAAAGATCAGGGCCGGGGACGGGAGACCCAGTACTTC.